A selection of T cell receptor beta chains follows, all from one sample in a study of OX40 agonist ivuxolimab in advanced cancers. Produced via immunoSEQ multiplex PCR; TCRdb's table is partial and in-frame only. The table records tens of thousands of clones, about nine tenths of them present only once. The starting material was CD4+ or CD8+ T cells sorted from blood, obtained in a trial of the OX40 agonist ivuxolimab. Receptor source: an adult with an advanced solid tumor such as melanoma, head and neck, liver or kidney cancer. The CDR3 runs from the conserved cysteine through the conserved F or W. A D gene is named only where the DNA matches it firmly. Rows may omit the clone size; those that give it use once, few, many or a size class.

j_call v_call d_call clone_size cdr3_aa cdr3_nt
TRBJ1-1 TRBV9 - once CASSVGGGIVYTEAFF TGTGCCAGCAGCGTAGGGGGTGGTATAGTATACACTGAAGCTTTCTTT
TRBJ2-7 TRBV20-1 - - CSGSYEQYF TGCAGTGGGTCCTACGAGCAGTACTTC
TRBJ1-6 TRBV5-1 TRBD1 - CASSPNRGDNSPLHF TGCGCCAGCAGCCCGAACAGGGGAGATAATTCACCCCTCCACTTT
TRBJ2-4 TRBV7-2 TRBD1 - CASSQDRGRNIQYF TGTGCCAGCAGCCAAGACAGGGGAAGAAACATTCAGTACTTC
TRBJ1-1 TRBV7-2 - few CASSSLLVNTEAFF TGTGCCAGCAGCTCCTTACTAGTGAACACTGAAGCTTTCTTT
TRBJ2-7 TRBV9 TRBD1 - CASSGAGTGVEQYF TGTGCCAGCAGCGGAGCCGGGACAGGGGTCGAGCAGTACTTC
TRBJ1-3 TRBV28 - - CASILQGAGNTIYF TGTGCCAGCATTTTACAGGGAGCTGGAAACACCATATATTTT
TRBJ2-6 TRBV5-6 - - CASSSYPGLSGANVLTF TGTGCCAGCAGCTCCTACCCAGGACTCTCTGGGGCCAACGTCCTGACTTTC
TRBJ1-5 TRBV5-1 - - CASSLARVRQPQHF TGCGCCAGCAGCTTAGCACGGGTAAGACAGCCCCAGCATTTT
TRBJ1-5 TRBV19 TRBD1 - CASTPVGQGNQPQHF TGTGCCAGTACCCCGGTGGGACAGGGTAATCAGCCCCAGCATTTT
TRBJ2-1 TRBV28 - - CASSTPRERVNEQFF TGTGCCAGCAGTACACCTAGGGAGAGGGTGAATGAGCAGTTCTTC
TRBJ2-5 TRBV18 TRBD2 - CASSNSAGGGKETQYF TGTGCCAGCTCGAATTCGGCGGGAGGTGGCAAAGAGACCCAGTACTTC
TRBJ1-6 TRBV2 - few CASSGGYLFSPLHF TGTGCCAGCAGTGGGGGGTACTTATTCTCACCCCTCCACTTT
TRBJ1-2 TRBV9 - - CASSVWDTNYGYTF TGTGCCAGCAGCGTTTGGGACACTAACTATGGCTACACCTTC
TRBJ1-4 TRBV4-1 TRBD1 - CASSRGTGEAEKLFF TGCGCCAGCAGCCGAGGAACAGGGGAGGCTGAAAAACTGTTTTTT
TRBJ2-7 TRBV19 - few CASSLLPGFPYEQYF TGTGCCAGTAGTCTCCTCCCAGGGTTCCCCTACGAGCAGTACTTC
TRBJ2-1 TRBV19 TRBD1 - CASSTGQGNPTYNEQFF TGTGCCAGTAGTACTGGACAGGGGAACCCCACTTACAATGAGCAGTTCTTC
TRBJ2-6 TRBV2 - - CASSATVSGANVLTF TGTGCCAGCAGTGCGACAGTTTCTGGGGCCAACGTCCTGACTTTC
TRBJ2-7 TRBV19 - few CASSIGGYSSYEQYF TGTGCCAGTAGTATAGGCGGATACAGCTCCTACGAGCAGTACTTC
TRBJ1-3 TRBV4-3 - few CASSQRISGNTIYF TGCGCCAGCAGCCAGCGTATCTCTGGAAACACCATATATTTT
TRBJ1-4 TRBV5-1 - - CASSRGGTNEKLFF TGCGCCAGCAGCCGAGGGGGAACTAATGAAAAACTGTTTTTT